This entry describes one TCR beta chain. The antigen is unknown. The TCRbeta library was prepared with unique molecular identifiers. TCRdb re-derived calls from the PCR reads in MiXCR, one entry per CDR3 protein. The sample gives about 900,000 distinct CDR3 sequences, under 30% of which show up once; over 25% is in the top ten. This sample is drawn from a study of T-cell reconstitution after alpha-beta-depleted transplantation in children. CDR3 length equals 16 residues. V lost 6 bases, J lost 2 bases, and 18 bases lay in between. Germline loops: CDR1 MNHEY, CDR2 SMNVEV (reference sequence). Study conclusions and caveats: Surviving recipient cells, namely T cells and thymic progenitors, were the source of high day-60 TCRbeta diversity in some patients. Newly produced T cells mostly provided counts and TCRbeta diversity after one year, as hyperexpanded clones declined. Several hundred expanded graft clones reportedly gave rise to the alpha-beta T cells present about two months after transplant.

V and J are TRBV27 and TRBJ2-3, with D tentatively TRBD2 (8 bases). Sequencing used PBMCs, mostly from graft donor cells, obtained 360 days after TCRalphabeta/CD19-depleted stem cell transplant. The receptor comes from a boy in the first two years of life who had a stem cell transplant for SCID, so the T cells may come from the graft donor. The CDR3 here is CASSRSGGTATDTQYF. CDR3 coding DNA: TGTGCCAGCAGCCGTTCGGGGGGGACAGCCACAGATACGCAGTATTTT.